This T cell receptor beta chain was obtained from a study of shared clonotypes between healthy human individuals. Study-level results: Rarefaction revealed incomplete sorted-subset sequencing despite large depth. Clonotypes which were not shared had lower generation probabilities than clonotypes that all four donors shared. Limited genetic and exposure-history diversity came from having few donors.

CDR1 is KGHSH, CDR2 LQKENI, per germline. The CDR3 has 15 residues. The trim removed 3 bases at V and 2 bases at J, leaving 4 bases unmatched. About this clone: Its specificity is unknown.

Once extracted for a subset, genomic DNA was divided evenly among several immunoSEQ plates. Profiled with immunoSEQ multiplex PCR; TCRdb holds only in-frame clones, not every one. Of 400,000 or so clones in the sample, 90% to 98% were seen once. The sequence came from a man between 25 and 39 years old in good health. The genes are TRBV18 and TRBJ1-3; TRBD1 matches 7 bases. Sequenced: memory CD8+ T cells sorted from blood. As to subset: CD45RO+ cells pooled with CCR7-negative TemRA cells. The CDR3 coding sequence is TGTGCCAGCTCACCGGTGCAGGGGGCTGGAAACACCATATATTTT. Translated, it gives CASSPVQGAGNTIYF.